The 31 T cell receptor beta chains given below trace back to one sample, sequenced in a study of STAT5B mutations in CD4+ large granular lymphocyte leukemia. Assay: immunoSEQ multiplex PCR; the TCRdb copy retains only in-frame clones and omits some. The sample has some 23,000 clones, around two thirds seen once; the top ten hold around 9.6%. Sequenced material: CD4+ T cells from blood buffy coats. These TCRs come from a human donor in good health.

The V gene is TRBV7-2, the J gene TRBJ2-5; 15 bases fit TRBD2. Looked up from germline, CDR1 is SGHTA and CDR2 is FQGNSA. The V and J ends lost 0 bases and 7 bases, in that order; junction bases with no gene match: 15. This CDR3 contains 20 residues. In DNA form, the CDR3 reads TGTGCCAGCAGCTTAGCGAAAGGACTAGCGGGGGGGCCCGGTCGCGGGACCCAGTACTTC. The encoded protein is CASSLAKGLAGGPGRGTQYF.

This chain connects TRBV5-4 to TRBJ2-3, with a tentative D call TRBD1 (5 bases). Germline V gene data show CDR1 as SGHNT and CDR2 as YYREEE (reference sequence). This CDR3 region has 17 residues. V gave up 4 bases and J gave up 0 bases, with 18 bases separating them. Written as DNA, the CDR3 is TGTGCCAGCAGCCCCAGACTCACAGGAACTAGCACAGATACGCAGTATTTT. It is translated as CASSPRLTGTSTDTQYF.

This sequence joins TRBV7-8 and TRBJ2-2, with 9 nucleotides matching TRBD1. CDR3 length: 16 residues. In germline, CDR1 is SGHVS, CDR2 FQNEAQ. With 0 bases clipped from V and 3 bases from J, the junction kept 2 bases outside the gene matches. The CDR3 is CASSLAQGAYTGELFF. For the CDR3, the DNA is TGTGCCAGCAGCTTAGCACAGGGGGCGTACACCGGGGAGCTGTTTTTT.

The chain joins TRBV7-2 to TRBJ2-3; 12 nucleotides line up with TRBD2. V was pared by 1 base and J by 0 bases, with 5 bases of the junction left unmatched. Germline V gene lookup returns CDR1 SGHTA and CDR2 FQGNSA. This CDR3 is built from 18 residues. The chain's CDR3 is CASSLGLAGGPSTDTQYF. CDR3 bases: TGTGCCAGCAGCTTAGGCCTAGCGGGGGGGCCGAGCACAGATACGCAGTATTTT.

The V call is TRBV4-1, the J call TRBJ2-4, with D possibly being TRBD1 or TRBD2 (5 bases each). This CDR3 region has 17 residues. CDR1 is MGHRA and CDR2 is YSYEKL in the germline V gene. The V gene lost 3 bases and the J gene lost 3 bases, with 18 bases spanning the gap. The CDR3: CASSHGAPRDVKNIQYF. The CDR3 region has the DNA TGCGCCAGCAGCCATGGGGCTCCCCGGGATGTCAAAAACATTCAGTACTTC.

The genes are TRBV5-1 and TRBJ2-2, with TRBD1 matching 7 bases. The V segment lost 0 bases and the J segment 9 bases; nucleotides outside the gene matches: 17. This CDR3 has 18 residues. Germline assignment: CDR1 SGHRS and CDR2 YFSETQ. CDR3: CASSLVGNRGTIHRELFF. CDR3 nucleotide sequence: TGCGCCAGCAGCTTGGTCGGGAACAGGGGAACCATCCACCGGGAGCTGTTTTTT.

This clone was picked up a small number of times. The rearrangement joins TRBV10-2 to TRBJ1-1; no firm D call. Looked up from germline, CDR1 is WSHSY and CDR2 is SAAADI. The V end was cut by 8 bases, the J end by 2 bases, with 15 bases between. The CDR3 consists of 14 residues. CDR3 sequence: CASSKTALNTEAFF. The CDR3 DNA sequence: TGCGCCAGCTCGAAGACGGCCTTAAACACTGAAGCTTTCTTT.

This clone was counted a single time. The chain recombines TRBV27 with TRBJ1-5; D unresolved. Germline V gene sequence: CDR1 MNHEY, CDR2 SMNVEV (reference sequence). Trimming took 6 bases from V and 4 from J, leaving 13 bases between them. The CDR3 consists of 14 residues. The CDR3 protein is CASSPLDGNQPQHF. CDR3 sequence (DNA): TGTGCCAGCAGCCCCTTGGACGGTAATCAGCCCCAGCATTTT.

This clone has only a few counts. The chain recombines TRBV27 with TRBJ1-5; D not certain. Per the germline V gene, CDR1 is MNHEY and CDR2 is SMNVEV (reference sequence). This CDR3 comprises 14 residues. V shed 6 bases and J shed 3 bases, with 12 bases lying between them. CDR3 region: CASSQSFANQPQHF. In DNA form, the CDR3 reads TGTGCCAGCAGCCAAAGTTTCGCCAATCAGCCCCAGCATTTT.

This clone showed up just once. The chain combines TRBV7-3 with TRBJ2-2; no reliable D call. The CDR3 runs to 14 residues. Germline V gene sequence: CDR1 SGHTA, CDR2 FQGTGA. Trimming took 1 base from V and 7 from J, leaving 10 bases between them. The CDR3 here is CASSLSGPNGELFF. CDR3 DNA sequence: TGTGCCAGCAGCTTAAGTGGTCCCAACGGGGAGCTGTTTTTT.

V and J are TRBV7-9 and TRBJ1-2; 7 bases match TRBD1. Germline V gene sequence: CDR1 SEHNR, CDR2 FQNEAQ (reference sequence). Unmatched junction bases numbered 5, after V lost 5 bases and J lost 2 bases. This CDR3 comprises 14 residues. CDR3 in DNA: TGTGCCAGCAGCAGGGGGGGACAGAACTATGGCTACACCTTC. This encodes CASSRGGQNYGYTF. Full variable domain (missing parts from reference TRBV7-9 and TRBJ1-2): DTGVSQNPRHKITKRGQNVTFRCDPISEHNRLYWYRQTLGQGPEFLTYFQNEAQLEKSRLLSDRFSAERPKGSFSTLEIQRTEQGDSAMYLCASSRGGQNYGYTFGSGTRLTVV.

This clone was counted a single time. The CDR3 here is CSVRTSGRGITGELFF. CDR3 bases: TGCAGCGTTCGGACTAGCGGGAGGGGAATCACCGGGGAGCTGTTTTTT. This chain uses TRBV29-1 with TRBJ2-2; 15 bases are a match to TRBD2. Losses at the gene ends were 5 bases for V and 4 bases for J; bases not matched to a gene: 5. Germline loops: CDR1 SQVTM, CDR2 ANQGSEA. This CDR3 is 16 amino acids long.

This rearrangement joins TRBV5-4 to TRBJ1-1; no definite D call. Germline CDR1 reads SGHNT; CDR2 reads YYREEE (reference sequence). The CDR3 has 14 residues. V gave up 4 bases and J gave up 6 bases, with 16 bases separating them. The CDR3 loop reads CASSLVGPGSEAFF. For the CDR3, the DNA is TGTGCCAGCAGCCTTGTGGGTCCCGGCTCTGAAGCTTTCTTT.

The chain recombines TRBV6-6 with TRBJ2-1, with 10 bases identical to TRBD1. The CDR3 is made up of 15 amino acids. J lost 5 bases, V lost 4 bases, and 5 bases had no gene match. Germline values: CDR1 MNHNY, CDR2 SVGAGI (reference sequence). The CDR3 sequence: CASSSRQGADNEQFF. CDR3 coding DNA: TGTGCCAGCAGTTCCCGACAGGGGGCTGACAATGAGCAGTTCTTC.

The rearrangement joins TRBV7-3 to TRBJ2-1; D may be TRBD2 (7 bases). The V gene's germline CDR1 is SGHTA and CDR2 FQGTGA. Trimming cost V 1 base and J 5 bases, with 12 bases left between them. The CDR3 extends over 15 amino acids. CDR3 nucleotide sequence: TGTGCCAGCAGCTTAAATGGGGGGGCCGACAATGAGCAGTTCTTC. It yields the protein CASSLNGGADNEQFF.

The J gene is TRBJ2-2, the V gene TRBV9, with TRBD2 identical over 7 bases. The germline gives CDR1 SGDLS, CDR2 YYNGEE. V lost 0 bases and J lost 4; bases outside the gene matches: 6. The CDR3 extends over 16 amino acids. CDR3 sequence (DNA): TGTGCCAGCAGCGTAGGACGTGGGAGGGCCACCGGGGAGCTGTTTTTT. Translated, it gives CASSVGRGRATGELFF.

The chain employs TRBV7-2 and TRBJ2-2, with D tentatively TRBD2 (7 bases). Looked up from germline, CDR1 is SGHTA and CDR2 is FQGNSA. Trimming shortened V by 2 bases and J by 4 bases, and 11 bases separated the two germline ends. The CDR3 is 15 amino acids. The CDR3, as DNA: TGTGCCAGCAGCTTACAGGGGAGGGGCACCGGGGAGCTGTTTTTT. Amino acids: CASSLQGRGTGELFF.

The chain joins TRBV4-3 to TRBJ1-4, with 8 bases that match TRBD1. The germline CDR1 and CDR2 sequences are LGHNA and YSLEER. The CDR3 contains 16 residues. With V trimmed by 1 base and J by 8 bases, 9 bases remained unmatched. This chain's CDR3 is CASSQGWTGSEEKLFF. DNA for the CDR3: TGCGCCAGCAGCCAAGGCTGGACAGGGAGTGAGGAAAAACTGTTTTTT.

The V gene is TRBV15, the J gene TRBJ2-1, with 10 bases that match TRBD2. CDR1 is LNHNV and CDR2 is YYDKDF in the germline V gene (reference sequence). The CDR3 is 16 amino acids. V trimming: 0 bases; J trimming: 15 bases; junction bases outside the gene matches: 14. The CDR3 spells CATSRELAGDPTAWFF. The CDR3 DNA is TGTGCCACCAGCAGAGAGCTAGCGGGGGACCCGACGGCGTGGTTCTTC. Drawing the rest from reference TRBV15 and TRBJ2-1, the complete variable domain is DAMVIQNPRYQVTQFGKPVTLSCSQTLNHNVMYWYQQKSSQAPKLLFHYYDKDFNNEADTPDNFQSRRPNTSFCFLDIRSPGLGDTAMYLCATSRELAGDPTAWFFGPGTRLTVL.

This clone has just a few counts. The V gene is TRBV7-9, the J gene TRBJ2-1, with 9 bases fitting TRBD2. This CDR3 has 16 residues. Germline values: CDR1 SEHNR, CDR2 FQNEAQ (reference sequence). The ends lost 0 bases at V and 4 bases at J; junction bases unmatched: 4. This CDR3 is CASSLAVLAGYNEQFF. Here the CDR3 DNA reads TGTGCCAGCAGCTTAGCCGTCCTAGCGGGATACAATGAGCAGTTCTTC.

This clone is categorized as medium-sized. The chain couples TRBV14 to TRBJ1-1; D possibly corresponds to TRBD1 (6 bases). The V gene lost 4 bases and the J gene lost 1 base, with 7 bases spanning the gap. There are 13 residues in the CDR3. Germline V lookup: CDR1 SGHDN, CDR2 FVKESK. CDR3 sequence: CASSLQGNTEAFF. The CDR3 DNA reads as TGTGCCAGCAGCCTACAGGGGAACACTGAAGCTTTCTTT.

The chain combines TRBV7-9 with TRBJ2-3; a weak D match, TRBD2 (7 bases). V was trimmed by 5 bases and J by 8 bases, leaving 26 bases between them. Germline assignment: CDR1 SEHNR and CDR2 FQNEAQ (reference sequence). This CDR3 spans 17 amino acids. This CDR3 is CASSPGFRGGPGGTQYF. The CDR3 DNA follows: TGTGCCAGCAGCCCGGGCTTCAGGGGAGGGCCGGGGGGTACGCAGTATTTT.

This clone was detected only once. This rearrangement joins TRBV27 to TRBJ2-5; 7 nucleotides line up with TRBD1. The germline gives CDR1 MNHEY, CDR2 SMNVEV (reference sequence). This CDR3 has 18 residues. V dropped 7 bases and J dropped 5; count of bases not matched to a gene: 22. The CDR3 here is CASNDSTGQNKPRETQYF. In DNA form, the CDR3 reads TGTGCCAGCAACGACTCAACGGGACAGAATAAACCTCGGGAGACCCAGTACTTC.

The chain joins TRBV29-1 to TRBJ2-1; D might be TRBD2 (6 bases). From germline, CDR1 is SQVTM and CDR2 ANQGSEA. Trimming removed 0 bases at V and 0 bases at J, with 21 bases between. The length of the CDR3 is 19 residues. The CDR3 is CSVEDFGGGLPRSYNEQFF. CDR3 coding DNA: TGCAGCGTTGAAGATTTTGGAGGAGGGCTTCCTCGCTCCTACAATGAGCAGTTCTTC.

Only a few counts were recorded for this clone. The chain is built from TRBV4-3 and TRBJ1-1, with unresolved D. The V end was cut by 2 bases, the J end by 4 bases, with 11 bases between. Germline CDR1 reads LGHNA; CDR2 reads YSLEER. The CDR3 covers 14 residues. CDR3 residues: CASSQYLLGTEAFF. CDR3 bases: TGCGCCAGCAGCCAATATCTCCTGGGCACTGAAGCTTTCTTT.

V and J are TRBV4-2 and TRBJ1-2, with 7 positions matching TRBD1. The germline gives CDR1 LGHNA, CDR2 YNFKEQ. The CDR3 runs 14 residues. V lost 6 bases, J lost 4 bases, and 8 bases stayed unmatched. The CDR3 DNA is TGTGCCAGCAGGGGCCCGGGACAGACCTATGGCTACACCTTC. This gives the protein CASRGPGQTYGYTF.

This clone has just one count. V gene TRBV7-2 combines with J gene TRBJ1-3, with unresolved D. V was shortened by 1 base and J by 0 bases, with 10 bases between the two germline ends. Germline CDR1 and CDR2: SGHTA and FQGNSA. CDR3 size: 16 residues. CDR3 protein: CASSLGSPRSGNTIYF. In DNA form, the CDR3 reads TGTGCCAGCAGCTTAGGATCGCCACGCTCTGGAAACACCATATATTTT.

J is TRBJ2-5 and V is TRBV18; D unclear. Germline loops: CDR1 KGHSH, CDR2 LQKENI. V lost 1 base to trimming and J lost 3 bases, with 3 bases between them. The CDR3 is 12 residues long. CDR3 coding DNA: TGTGCCAGCTCACCACAGGAAGAGACCCAGTACTTC. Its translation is CASSPQEETQYF.

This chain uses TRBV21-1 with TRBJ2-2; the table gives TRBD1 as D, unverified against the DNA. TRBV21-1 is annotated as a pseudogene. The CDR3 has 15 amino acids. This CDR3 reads CASSVYRGHTGELFF. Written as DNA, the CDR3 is TGTGCCAGCAGCGTATACAGGGGGCACACCGGGGAGCTGTTTTTT.

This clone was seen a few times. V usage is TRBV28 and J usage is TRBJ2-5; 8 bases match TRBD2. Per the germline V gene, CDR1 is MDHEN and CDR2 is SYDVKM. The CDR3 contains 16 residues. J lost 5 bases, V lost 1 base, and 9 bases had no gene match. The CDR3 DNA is TGTGCCAGCAGTTTATTTCTGGCGGGGGGCTTGGAGACCCAGTACTTC. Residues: CASSLFLAGGLETQYF.

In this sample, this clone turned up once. CDR3 nucleotide sequence: TGTGCCAGCAGCGAAGGACAGGGGTGGTACGGAGGCTACACCTTC. Amino acids: CASSEGQGWYGGYTF. This chain uses TRBV11-2 with TRBJ1-2, with 9 nucleotides matching TRBD1. The J segment lost 8 bases and the V segment lost 5 bases, leaving 12 bases of the junction unmatched. The germline CDR1 and CDR2 sequences are SGHAT and FQNNGV. This CDR3 has 15 amino acids.